Listed below are T cell receptor beta chains from one sample, sequenced in a study of cytomegalovirus exposure and HLA in healthy donors. Some clones are missing from TCRdb's copy, which holds only in-frame ones; the method was immunoSEQ multiplex PCR. Of roughly 230,000 clones listed, around 90% are singletons. Material: PBMCs. The receptor source for this set is a girl aged 2-9 years in good health and CMV-seronegative. Each CDR3 is given with its conserved first and last residue. The D gene is left open where the match is weak. Only part of the rows carry a size: once, few, many, or a class if the clone is expanded.

V	J	size	D	CDR3	DNA
TRBV6-5	TRBJ2-5	-	TRBD1	CASSTGGAIETQYF	TGTGCCAGCAGTACAGGGGGCGCCATTGAGACCCAGTACTTC
TRBV27	TRBJ2-7	once	TRBD2	CASSLSRLAGPYYEQYF	TGTGCCAGCAGTTTATCGAGGCTAGCGGGCCCCTACTACGAGCAGTACTTC
TRBV4-2	TRBJ2-3	-	TRBD2	CASSQERIVAGLAGATDTQYF	TGTGCCAGCAGCCAAGAACGAATAGTCGCGGGACTAGCGGGGGCCACAGATACGCAGTATTTT
TRBV9	TRBJ1-1	-	-	CASSGGGDVTEAFF	TGTGCCAGCAGCGGGGGCGGAGATGTCACTGAAGCTTTCTTT
TRBV7-9	TRBJ2-5	-	TRBD2	CASSVTSGQETQYF	TGTGCCAGCAGCGTAACTAGCGGGCAAGAGACCCAGTACTTC
TRBV4-2	TRBJ2-2	-	TRBD2	CASSQVTSGSSSTGELFF	TGTGCCAGCAGCCAAGTGACTAGCGGGAGTTCTAGCACCGGGGAGCTGTTTTTT
TRBV29-1	TRBJ2-1	-	TRBD2	CSVGTTSSQFF	TGCAGCGTTGGGACGACTAGCTCGCAGTTCTTC
TRBV15	TRBJ2-1	-	-	CATSRDRYEQFF	TGTGCCACCAGCAGAGATAGATATGAGCAGTTCTTC
TRBV4-1	TRBJ2-1	-	TRBD2	CASSQEIGTSNLNEQFF	TGCGCCAGCAGCCAAGAGATAGGGACTAGCAATCTCAATGAGCAGTTCTTC
TRBV25-1	TRBJ2-7	-	-	CASSESSGSFSYEQYF	TGTGCCAGCAGTGAATCGTCGGGGTCGTTCTCCTACGAGCAGTACTTC
TRBV6-1	TRBJ2-5	-	-	CASSEFGETQYF	TGTGCCAGCAGTGAATTCGGAGAGACCCAGTACTTC
TRBV6-5	TRBJ1-1	-	TRBD1	CASRGQPNTEAFF	TGTGCCAGCAGGGGACAGCCCAACACTGAAGCTTTCTTT
TRBV2	TRBJ1-2	-	-	CASISTHLNYGYTF	TGTGCCAGCATTTCGACACACCTTAACTATGGCTACACCTTC
TRBV28	TRBJ1-1	few	-	CASSIPTAANTEAFF	TGTGCCAGCAGTATTCCGACAGCCGCGAACACTGAAGCTTTCTTT
TRBV5-6	TRBJ2-5	-	TRBD1	CASRAARGTGEETQYF	TGTGCCAGCAGAGCCGCCAGAGGGACAGGAGAAGAGACCCAGTACTTC
TRBV7-4	TRBJ2-7	-	-	CASSSLTAAGEQYF	TGTGCCAGCAGCTCATTGACGGCCGCGGGGGAGCAGTACTTC
TRBV5-1	TRBJ2-7	once	TRBD1	CASSPTGVYEQYF	TGCGCCAGCAGCCCGACAGGGGTCTACGAGCAGTACTTC
TRBV7-7	TRBJ2-5	-	TRBD1	CASSTTGEETQYF	TGTGCTAGCAGCACCACAGGGGAAGAGACCCAGTACTTC
TRBV7-7	TRBJ1-1	-	TRBD1	CASSLKEGGRAFF	TGTGCCAGCAGCCTAAAAGAAGGGGGCCGGGCTTTCTTT
TRBV6-6	TRBJ1-1	-	-	CASSLGATEAFF	TGTGCCAGCAGCTTGGGGGCAACTGAAGCTTTCTTT
TRBV6-4	TRBJ2-1	-	-	CASSDGAEQFF	TGTGCCAGCAGTGACGGGGCTGAGCAGTTCTTC
TRBV29-1	TRBJ2-5	-	TRBD2	CSVSQLAGVPETQYF	TGCAGCGTAAGCCAACTAGCGGGGGTTCCAGAGACCCAGTACTTC
TRBV5-6	TRBJ1-5	-	TRBD1	CASSLGQGQGQPQHF	TGTGCCAGCAGCCTTGGACAGGGGCAGGGTCAGCCCCAGCATTTT
TRBV11-3	TRBJ2-1	-	TRBD2	CASSLGLAEGNEQFF	TGTGCCAGCAGCTTAGGACTAGCGGAAGGGAATGAGCAGTTCTTC
TRBV28	TRBJ1-5	-	TRBD1	CASSSRGRTPNQPQHF	TGTGCCAGCAGTAGCAGGGGGCGAACGCCTAATCAGCCCCAGCATTTT
TRBV18	TRBJ2-2	-	-	CASSPLAGNTGELFF	TGTGCCAGCTCACCCTTGGCGGGGAACACCGGGGAGCTGTTTTTT
TRBV14	TRBJ2-3	-	-	CASSQYGLTDTQYF	TGTGCCAGCAGCCAGTATGGACTCACAGATACGCAGTATTTT
TRBV6-7	TRBJ1-2	once	-	CASSSSADTLGYGYTF	TGTGCCAGCAGTTCCTCCGCTGACACCCTGGGCTATGGCTACACCTTC
TRBV7-9	TRBJ2-7	-	-	CSSISDRSAYEQYF	TGTTCCAGCATCAGCGACAGATCTGCCTACGAGCAGTACTTC
TRBV7-3	TRBJ2-7	-	-	CASSFRQGEQYF	TGTGCCAGCAGCTTCCGCCAGGGGGAGCAGTACTTC
TRBV5-6	TRBJ1-2	-	-	CASSPDRGLGYTF	TGTGCCAGCAGCCCGGACAGAGGTCTGGGCTACACCTTC
TRBV4-2	TRBJ1-4	-	TRBD1	CASSQVGTGGPTNEKLFF	TGTGCCAGCAGCCAAGTAGGGACAGGCGGCCCAACTAATGAAAAACTGTTTTTT
TRBV30	TRBJ2-5	-	TRBD1	CAWSVRWGQGVETQYF	TGTGCCTGGAGTGTACGATGGGGGCAGGGGGTCGAGACCCAGTACTTC
TRBV7-9	TRBJ2-1	-	-	CASSRRDSSYNEQFF	TGTGCCAGCAGCCGGCGGGACAGCTCCTACAATGAGCAGTTCTTC
TRBV7-7	TRBJ1-5	-	-	CASSLPGTLSNQPQHF	TGTGCTAGCAGCTTACCCGGGACACTAAGCAATCAGCCCCAGCATTTT
TRBV21-1	TRBJ1-3	-	-	CASSSPSGSGNTIYF	TGTGCCAGCAGCAGTCCCAGCGGCTCTGGAAACACCATATATTTT
TRBV18	TRBJ2-7	-	-	CASSPPTGAYEQYF	TGTGCCAGCTCACCGCCGACAGGAGCCTACGAGCAGTACTTC
TRBV4-2	TRBJ2-3	once	-	CASSPAGSADTQYF	TGTGCCAGCAGCCCGGCGGGGTCAGCGGATACGCAGTATTTT
TRBV18	TRBJ1-4	-	-	CASSPQYGQPHWEKLFF	TGTGCCAGCTCACCCCAGTATGGACAGCCGCATTGGGAAAAACTGTTTTTT
TRBV25-1	TRBJ2-1	-	TRBD1	CASSSFTGTDENEQFF	TGTGCCAGCAGTTCCTTTACCGGGACAGATGAGAATGAGCAGTTCTTC
TRBV10-3	TRBJ2-5	few	-	CAISPGLLQETQYF	TGTGCCATCAGCCCCGGACTTCTCCAAGAGACCCAGTACTTC
TRBV7-9	TRBJ1-1	-	TRBD1	CASSLKGATEAFF	TGTGCCAGCAGCTTAAAGGGGGCGACTGAAGCTTTCTTT
TRBV14	TRBJ1-1	-	-	CASSQDRGLNTEAFF	TGTGCCAGCAGCCAAGATCGGGGGTTGAACACTGAAGCTTTCTTT
TRBV7-3	TRBJ1-1	-	-	CASSFGGATEAFF	TGTGCCAGCAGCTTCGGAGGGGCCACTGAAGCTTTCTTT
TRBV18	TRBJ2-7	-	-	CASSPTEGHSYEQYF	TGTGCCAGCTCCCCGACGGAGGGCCACTCCTACGAGCAGTACTTC
TRBV29-1	TRBJ2-3	-	TRBD2	CSVPSGSWADTQYF	TGCAGCGTTCCTAGCGGGAGTTGGGCAGATACGCAGTATTTT
TRBV2	TRBJ2-5	-	-	CASTVGGAETQYF	TGTGCCAGCACCGTTGGCGGGGCAGAGACCCAGTACTTC
TRBV15	TRBJ2-5	-	-	CATSRDRDPGVQYF	TGTGCCACCAGCAGAGACAGGGACCCGGGAGTCCAGTACTTC
TRBV7-9	TRBJ2-5	-	TRBD2	CASSARLAGVGETQYF	TGTGCCAGCAGCGCCCGACTAGCGGGAGTTGGAGAGACCCAGTACTTC
TRBV29-1	TRBJ2-7	once	-	CSVESGPAVQYF	TGCAGCGTTGAAAGTGGTCCGGCGGTGCAGTACTTC
TRBV11-3	TRBJ2-1	-	TRBD2	CASSSSGGRYNEQFF	TGTGCCAGCAGCTCAAGCGGGGGGCGGTACAATGAGCAGTTCTTC
TRBV2	TRBJ1-2	-	-	CASSEGLARGYTF	TGTGCCAGCAGTGAAGGATTAGCTCGGGGCTACACCTTC
TRBV19	TRBJ1-5	-	TRBD1	CASSRGSDRGLRPQHF	TGTGCCAGTAGTAGGGGCTCGGACAGGGGCCTCCGGCCCCAGCATTTT
TRBV10-1	TRBJ2-7	-	TRBD1	CASSEGDRGLDEQYF	TGCGCCAGCAGTGAGGGGGACAGGGGGCTCGACGAGCAGTACTTC